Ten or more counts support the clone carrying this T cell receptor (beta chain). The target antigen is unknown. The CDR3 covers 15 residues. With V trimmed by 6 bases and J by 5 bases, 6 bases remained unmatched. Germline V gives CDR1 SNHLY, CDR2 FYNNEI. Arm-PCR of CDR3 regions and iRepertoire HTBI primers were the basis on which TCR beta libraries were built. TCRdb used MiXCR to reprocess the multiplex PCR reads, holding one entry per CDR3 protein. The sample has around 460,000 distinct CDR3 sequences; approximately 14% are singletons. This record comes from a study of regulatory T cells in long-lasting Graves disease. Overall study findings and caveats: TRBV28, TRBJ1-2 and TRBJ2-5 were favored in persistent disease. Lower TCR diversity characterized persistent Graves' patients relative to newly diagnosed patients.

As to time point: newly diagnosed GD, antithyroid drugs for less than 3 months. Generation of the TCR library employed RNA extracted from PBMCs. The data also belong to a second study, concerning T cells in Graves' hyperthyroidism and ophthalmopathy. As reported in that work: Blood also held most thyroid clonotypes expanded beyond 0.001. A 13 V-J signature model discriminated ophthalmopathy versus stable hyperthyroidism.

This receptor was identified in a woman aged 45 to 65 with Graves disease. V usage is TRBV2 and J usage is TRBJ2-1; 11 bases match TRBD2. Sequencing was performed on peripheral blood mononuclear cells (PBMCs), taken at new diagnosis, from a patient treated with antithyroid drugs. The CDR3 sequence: CASRGGLAAHNEQFF. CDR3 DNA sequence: TGTGCCAGCAGGGGGGGACTAGCGGCCCACAATGAGCAGTTCTTC.